Presented here are 8 T cell receptor beta chains from one specimen sequenced in a study of Ad26.COV2.S vaccination and SARS-CoV-2 variants. Noted treatment: 15 to 20 received Ad26.COV2.S at low or high dose, single or two shots; 5 received placebo; per-sample allocation not given. Samples analyzed were those drawn on day 63 after the first vaccine or placebo injection. Assay: immunoSEQ multiplex PCR; the TCRdb copy retains only in-frame clones and omits some. The repertoire holds roughly 400,000 clones, with around 90% as singletons. Sequencing used peripheral blood, obtained in a trial of Ad26.COV2.S vaccine versus placebo. All receptors derive from a person between 18 and 60 years old who received the Ad26.COV2.S COVID-19 vaccine or a placebo.

The chain carries TRBV9 and TRBJ2-1; D gene ambiguous. Germline V CDR1 and CDR2: SGDLS, YYNGEE. V gave up 0 bases and J gave up 3 bases, with 10 bases separating them. CDR3 length: 15 residues. The CDR3 sequence: CASSVEWGNYNEQFF. For the CDR3, the DNA is TGTGCCAGCAGCGTAGAGTGGGGAAACTACAATGAGCAGTTCTTC.

This clone appeared a few times. The chain combines TRBV2 with TRBJ2-2; tentative D call: TRBD1 (5 bases). Germline V CDR1 and CDR2: SNHLY, FYNNEI. The CDR3 is 15 amino acids. Trimming removed 3 bases from V and 7 bases from J, with 15 bases in between. The CDR3 DNA sequence: TGTGCCAGCAGTGAGCAGGGTCTTTCAGTCGGGGAGCTGTTTTTT. It codes for CASSEQGLSVGELFF. The full variable domain, its missing parts supplied by reference TRBV2 and TRBJ2-2, is EPEVTQTPSHQVTQMGQEVILRCVPISNHLYFYWYRQILGQKVEFLVSFYNNEISEKSEIFDDQFSVERPDGSNFTLKIRSTKLEDSAMYFCASSEQGLSVGELFFGEGSRLTVL.

The sample holds a few counts of this clone. The V gene is TRBV27, the J gene TRBJ2-1, with 16 bases that match TRBD2. This CDR3 spans 18 amino acids. V dropped 1 base and J dropped 9; count of bases not matched to a gene: 9. Germline CDR1 and CDR2: MNHEY and SMNVEV (reference sequence). CDR3 bases: TGTGCCAGCAGTTTATTTTCCCCGGGACTAGCGGGAGGGGCTGAGCAGTTCTTC. As protein: CASSLFSPGLAGGAEQFF.

Written as DNA, the CDR3 is TGTGCCAGCAGCCGGGGAGAGACCCAGTACTTC. This translates into CASSRGETQYF. This rearrangement joins TRBV2 to TRBJ2-5; a possible D gene is TRBD2 (5 bases). The CDR3 is 11 amino acids. The germline gives CDR1 SNHLY, CDR2 FYNNEI. Trimming stripped 6 bases from V and 4 bases from J, with 6 bases between.

The chain uses TRBV9 and TRBJ2-7; D gene uncertain. The CDR3 consists of 15 residues. Germline V gene lookup returns CDR1 SGDLS and CDR2 YYNGEE. Trimming shortened V by 4 bases and J by 0 bases, and 14 bases separated the two germline ends. The CDR3 spells CASSPTPTSSYEQYF. CDR3 nucleotide sequence: TGTGCCAGCAGCCCAACTCCTACGAGCTCCTACGAGCAGTACTTC.

A single count supports this clone. The rearrangement links TRBV24-1 to TRBJ2-7; D is unclear. CDR3 length equals 14 residues. Per germline, CDR1 KGHDR and CDR2 SFDVKD. V shed 4 bases and J shed 0 bases, with 9 bases lying between them. As DNA, the CDR3 is TGTGCCACCAGTGAAGGAGAGATCTCCTACGAGCAGTACTTC. This encodes CATSEGEISYEQYF.

The V gene is TRBV29-1, the J gene TRBJ2-7; the match to TRBD2 covers 8 bases. The CDR3 spans 14 residues. Germline CDR1 reads SQVTM; CDR2 reads ANQGSEA. Trimming took 4 bases from V and 1 from J; bases not matched to a gene: 6. CDR3 in amino acids: CSVVGGGASYEQYF. The CDR3 DNA sequence: TGCAGCGTTGTCGGGGGGGGCGCGTCCTACGAGCAGTACTTC.

The sample holds one count of this clone. The chain carries TRBV3-1 (or the pseudogene TRBV3-2) and TRBJ1-1; possible D gene TRBD1, 5 bases. Germline CDR1 LGHDT, CDR2 YNNKEL (reference sequence). V was shortened by 1 base and J by 4 bases, with 13 bases between the two germline ends. CDR3 length: 15 residues. The DNA of the CDR3 is TGTGCCAGCAGCCAAGTAGCCTCGGGGGGCACTGAAGCTTTCTTT. Translated, it gives CASSQVASGGTEAFF.